This T cell receptor (beta chain) is drawn from a study of Graves' ophthalmopathy and Graves' hyperthyroidism listed by TCRdb under 2018. Describing the broader study: Hyperthyroidism was considered stable if no progression to ophthalmopathy occurred within 18 months of follow-up. To tell Graves' ophthalmopathy apart from Graves' hyperthyroidism, and to predict which patients would progress to ophthalmopathy, the study relied on TCR beta repertoire signatures. In total, under 150 blood samples were TCR-sequenced: some 40 ophthalmopathy, under 80 hyperthyroidism and about 17 hyperthyroidism-to-ophthalmopathy patients. To explore V-J signatures that distinguish ophthalmopathy from hyperthyroidism, a discovery set of 95 to 100 patients was enrolled, made up of 43 with ophthalmopathy and around 57 with stable hyperthyroidism. For independent validation, a separate cohort was made up of approximately 19 hyperthyroidism patients plus 17 patients who later progressed from hyperthyroidism to ophthalmopathy. In over 5 hyperthyroidism patients, the T-cell repertoire of thyroid tissue was compared with the T-cell repertoire of blood. Once sampling was done, hyperthyroidism patients were given methimazole at a starting dose of 30 mg daily, while ophthalmopathy patients were given high-dose intravenous methylprednisolone.

For repertoire sequencing, TCR beta CDR3 regions were amplified from RNA transcripts. The first round was an RT-PCR using HTBI primers with the Qiagen OneStep RT-PCR kit, and this first round was followed by a second-round multiplex PCR, then size selection and purification. Sequencing of the libraries was carried out on an Illumina HiSeq2000 in paired-end mode with 100 bp reads. Processing in the source paper ran as follows. Reads were processed with SOAPnuke, discarding reads with adapters, uncalled bases, mean Phred below 15, or no exact constant-primer or identifier match. COPE v1.2.5 was used to merge high-quality paired reads. Each unique nucleotide sequence was defined as a clonotype, and clonotypes were aligned to IMGT TRB V, D and J references with MiTCR v1.1. Only V-J combinations with frequency above 0.0001 were analysed, covering around 99% of repertoires. For each V-J combination, a TCR clonal expansion and chaos score was defined as F50 clonal expansion divided by the chaos observed in the TCRdist matrix. Welch's t-statistics and random forest were used to reduce features to 13 V-J combinations, which were fed into a naive Bayes classifier. Thyroid-blood repertoire similarity was quantified with the Morisita-Horn index. The public reads were run again by TCRdb, first through fastp at Q25 and then through MiXCR, and only productive beta chains were kept. Every entry covers one CDR3 protein and lists the most common genes and DNA from its rows. It is TCRdb's table, rather than the study itself, that gives the V and J calls and clone size. The sample data list over a million distinct CDR3 sequences, and roughly 35% of these were observed just once. The ten top clones hold around 10% of the sample.

Hyperthyroidism patients were newly diagnosed, were aged 18 to 65 years, and had a disease duration under 2 months. Patients with other autoimmune diseases, uncontrolled infections, pregnancy or lactation were excluded. Diagnosis was based on clinical symptoms, serum thyroxine, TRAb, thyroid ultrasound and orbital computed tomography. Total RNA was extracted with Trizol reagent and quality-checked on an Agilent 2100 Bioanalyzer. Overall study outcomes, separate from this receptor: In cross-validation, the 13-signature model distinguished ophthalmopathy from stable hyperthyroidism with 87.88% sensitivity and 81.08% specificity, while in the test set the corresponding values were about 80% and 75%. Among expanded thyroid clonotypes with frequency above 0.001, most also showed up in blood, which suggests that blood repertoires may reflect the thyroid immune response. No statistical method was used to predetermine the sample size, and group allocation was not hidden from the investigators. In validation, the model predicted ophthalmopathy progression with about 70% sensitivity and about 77% specificity; approximately 12 predicted patients were CT-confirmed with GO in a median of about 7.1 months.

This clonotype was counted ten times or more. The antigen this receptor binds is unknown. The sample holds no much larger clone one base away, and base qualities are not on file. Sequencing used peripheral blood or thyroid tissue (not recorded which). The sequence came from an adult man with Graves' hyperthyroidism.

The bases read TGTGCCATCAGTGTAGGGCCGGGGGACGGCTACACCTTC. Its product reads: CAISVGPGDGYTF. The sequence joins TRBV10-3 to TRBJ1-2, with a tentative D gene TRBD1 over 5 matching bases. Spanning cysteine to phenylalanine, the CDR3 consists of 13 amino acids. Just the 39-base CDR3 DNA is kept, in frame starting at base 1. The germline V gene sets CDR1 to ENHRY and CDR2 to SYGVKD. Relative to germline, V is 4 bases shorter and J is 8 bases shorter, with 14 bases between their ends.